This T cell receptor (beta chain) was sequenced for a study of T cells in Graves' hyperthyroidism and ophthalmopathy. Germline trimming cut 4 bases from V and 1 base from J; bases unmatched to any gene: 10. This CDR3 has 15 amino acids. Germline V gene data show CDR1 as DFQATT and CDR2 as SNEGSKA (reference sequence). Template material for amplifying TCR beta CDR3 regions consisted of RNA transcripts. Initially, a first-round RT-PCR of the TCR CDR3 employed the HTBI primer set. TCRdb ran MiXCR on the multiplex PCR reads and lists one entry per CDR3 protein. The sample holds about 600,000 distinct CDR3 sequences, about a sixth seen once.

The V call is TRBV20-1, the J call TRBJ2-7; 7 nucleotides align to TRBD2. This receptor was taken from a woman aged 40 to 49 with Graves' ophthalmopathy. Sequenced sample: blood. The CDR3 protein is CSAKVAGVRSYEQYF. The CDR3 region has the DNA TGCAGTGCTAAGGTCGCGGGAGTCCGGTCCTACGAGCAGTACTTC.